The 21 T cell receptor beta chains below all came from one sample that was sequenced in a study of T cells expressing NK-cell markers. TCRdb reprocessed the 5' RACE reads and stores each CDR3 protein as one record, lacking DNA. Here the sample table reports approximately 550,000 distinct CDR3 sequences. The sequenced sample consisted of blood T cells: a sorted CD56 or NKG2C T cell subset, CD4+ or CD8+ T cells, or bulk PBMC T cells (not recorded which). Every receptor here comes from a man aged 18 to 30 in good health.

The rearrangement links TRBV7-3 to TRBJ2-2; the TRBD1 assignment by TCRdb is unverifiable without DNA. CDR1 and CDR2 (germline): SGHTA, FQGTGA. CDR3 length: 15 amino acids. CDR3 in amino acids: CASSLETARRGELFF.

The V and J genes are TRBV5-5 and TRBJ2-1. The CDR3 is made up of 16 amino acids. CDR1 is SGHKS, CDR2 YYEKEE, per germline (reference sequence). This chain's CDR3 is CASSRSRGNSYNEQFF.

J is TRBJ2-1 and V is TRBV21-1; TCRdb selects TRBD2, and the lack of DNA leaves this call unchecked. TRBV21-1 is recorded as a pseudogene. The CDR3 contains 20 residues. The CDR3 loop is CASSKEAGTSGRQYYNEQFF.

The chain recombines TRBV7-6 with TRBJ2-7; TCRdb designates TRBD2, a call that cannot be tested without DNA. This CDR3 has 19 residues. Germline CDR1 is SGHVS and CDR2 is FNYEAQ. The CDR3 reads CASSGMRTAEGTSFYEQYF.

J is TRBJ2-1 and V is TRBV4-3; without DNA, the TCRdb call of TRBD2 cannot be checked. The CDR3 extends over 16 amino acids. Germline loops: CDR1 LGHNA, CDR2 YSLEER. CDR3 in amino acids: CASSRRLAGAPNEQFF.

The chain combines TRBV4-3 with TRBJ2-7; TCRdb names TRBD2, which stays unverified in the absence of DNA. The CDR3 contains 15 residues. CDR1 is LGHNA, CDR2 YSLEER, per germline. CDR3 region: CASSQLAGGSYEQYF.

The chain couples TRBV24-1 to TRBJ2-1; the D call of TRBD2 rests on TCRdb alone, since no DNA is present to check it. The CDR3 is 16 residues long. Germline CDR1 KGHDR, CDR2 SFDVKD. Here the CDR3 reads CATSAGLSGGYNEQFF.

The CDR3 loop reads CASSLFQSSYNEQFF. The genes are TRBV12-3 or TRBV12-4 and TRBJ2-1. This CDR3 has 15 residues.

The V call is TRBV6-5, the J call TRBJ2-2; the D call from TCRdb, TRBD1, cannot be confirmed without DNA. CDR1 is MNHEY, CDR2 SVGAGI, per germline. This CDR3 contains 16 residues. CDR3 in amino acids: CASSYLVLGTAGELFF.

This chain joins TRBV12-3 or TRBV12-4 and TRBJ2-1; there is no DNA to check the TCRdb D call of TRBD1. There are 15 residues in the CDR3. The CDR3 protein is CASRSLGQSEHEQFF.

This chain joins TRBV9 and TRBJ2-5; the TCRdb D gene call, TRBD2, has no DNA to confirm it. The CDR3 contains 16 residues. The germline CDR1 and CDR2 sequences are SGDLS and YYNGEE. The CDR3 sequence is CASSVSGRAPQETQYF.

J is TRBJ2-3 and V is TRBV7-9. This CDR3 has 16 residues. Germline V gene data show CDR1 as SEHNR and CDR2 as FQNEAQ (reference sequence). The chain's CDR3 is CASSPRMAASTDTQYF. Full variable domain (remainder filled in from reference TRBV7-9 and TRBJ2-3): DTGVSQNPRHKITKRGQNVTFRCDPISEHNRLYWYRQTLGQGPEFLTYFQNEAQLEKSRLLSDRFSAERPKGSFSTLEIQRTEQGDSAMYLCASSPRMAASTDTQYFGPGTRLTVL.

The J gene is TRBJ2-3, the V gene TRBV20-1; TCRdb outputs TRBD1, but without DNA this stays unchecked. The CDR3 totals 14 residues. CDR1 is DFQATT and CDR2 is SNEGSKA in the germline V gene (reference sequence). CDR3 amino acids: CSARGAGPTDTQYF.

V is TRBV28 and J is TRBJ2-1. The germline V gene has CDR1 MDHEN and CDR2 SYDVKM. The CDR3 totals 12 residues. The CDR3 reads CASRGPYNEQFF.

V and J are TRBV24-1 and TRBJ2-2; the TRBD1 assignment by TCRdb is unverifiable without DNA. The CDR3 consists of 15 residues. From germline, CDR1 is KGHDR and CDR2 SFDVKD. Here the CDR3 reads CATSDPAGDTGELFF.

This sequence joins TRBV11-2 and TRBJ1-5. Germline V gene lookup returns CDR1 SGHAT and CDR2 FQNNGV. This CDR3 is 14 amino acids long. The CDR3 protein is CASSPGGAFQPQHF.

The chain links TRBV4-1 to TRBJ2-1. The length of the CDR3 is 16 residues. Germline CDR1 is MGHRA and CDR2 is YSYEKL. The CDR3 sequence is CASSQDFQSSYNEQFF.

The chain has TRBV9 and TRBJ2-3; lacking DNA, the TRBD1 call made by TCRdb goes unchecked. The CDR3 is made up of 17 amino acids. Germline CDR1 SGDLS, CDR2 YYNGEE. CDR3 amino acids: CASRAGTGNHPTDTQYF.

The chain links TRBV20-1 to TRBJ2-1; TCRdb's D call of TRBD1 is untestable without DNA. Germline loops: CDR1 DFQATT, CDR2 SNEGSKA (reference sequence). The CDR3 is 12 residues long. This CDR3 is CSATGTGHEQFF.

This chain connects TRBV11-2 to TRBJ2-7. CDR1 and CDR2 (germline): SGHAT, FQNNGV. The CDR3 is made up of 11 amino acids. The CDR3 reads CASSSDDEQYF.

The gene calls are TRBV29-1 and TRBJ1-2; TCRdb lists TRBD1, though no DNA is available to test this call. The CDR3 contains 12 residues. From germline, CDR1 is SQVTM and CDR2 ANQGSEA. CDR3 amino acids: CSVDGTGRGYTF.